Here is one TCR beta chain with its context. Its specificity is unknown. The sample originates from a study of cytomegalovirus exposure and HLA in healthy donors. Study outcomes and limitations: As a later analysis showed, a missense DCLRE1C variant was linked to trimming of TCR beta V- and J-genes. The study listed about 150 cytomegalovirus-associated TCR beta chains. Sequencing artifact likely explains a cluster of highly shared sequence variants.

Germline values: CDR1 SGHDN, CDR2 FVKESK. With V trimmed by 6 bases and J by 5 bases, 7 bases remained unmatched. CDR3 size: 14 residues. A multiplex PCR was run with 60 Vbeta primers and 13 Jbeta primers. Sequenced by immunoSEQ multiplex PCR; TCRdb stores in-frame clones only, minus some. This table has roughly 120,000 clones, over 60% appearing once. This chain uses TRBV14 with TRBJ2-5; 9 positions agree with TRBD2. The sample was PBMCs. This TCR was recovered from a woman aged 40 to 49 in good health and CMV-seropositive. The CDR3 sequence: CASSTIGLAETQYF. In nucleotides, the CDR3 is TGTGCCAGCAGTACAATTGGACTAGCGGAGACCCAGTACTTC.